This record covers a single T cell receptor beta chain. This record belongs to a study of blood T cell repertoires in COVID-19. Study information: Samples came from the United States, Italy and Spain, spanning acute and convalescent COVID-19. From T cells, B-cell-depleted T cells, or PBMCs came the material, which was cDNA or gDNA.

The CDR3 covers 14 residues. Deletions cut 5 bases from V and 0 bases from J, with 8 bases between. Germline-derived CDR1 and CDR2 are MNHEY and SMNVEV (reference sequence). In the study's own analysis: Amplification of reference gene primers was used by the study to estimate nucleated cell counts. Clones were sequenced by immunoSEQ multiplex PCR, and TCRdb holds only the in-frame ones, with some missing. The V and J calls and clone size were taken over from that table, and D and trimming were inferred from the DNA. The repertoire holds fewer than 250,000 clones, with around four fifths as singletons.

The sequence was collected from a woman in her sixties or seventies with active or convalescent COVID-19. The sequenced sample was peripheral blood. The rearrangement uses TRBV27 and TRBJ1-5, with D uncertain. Here the CDR3 reads CASSTRYSNQPQHF. The CDR3 nucleotides read TGTGCCAGCAGTACCAGATATAGCAATCAGCCCCAGCATTTT.